These T cell receptor beta chains were read from a single sample in a study of blood T cell repertoires in COVID-19. Measured with immunoSEQ multiplex PCR; TCRdb has only the in-frame clones, and not every one. Of 250,000 to 350,000 clones listed, approximately 84% were seen once; the top ten hold around 1.6%. The sequencing sample was made of peripheral blood. These receptors originate from a human donor with COVID-19, enrolled during active disease. The donor label of this sample is uncertain. CDR3s include the opening cysteine and the closing phenylalanine or tryptophan. A D gene is named only where the DNA matches it firmly. Not every row has a clone size; where given, it reads once, few, many or a size class.

d_call j_call v_call clone_size cdr3_aa cdr3_nt
- TRBJ2-2 TRBV9 - CASSVSGAGLTGELFF TGTGCCAGCAGCGTCTCAGGAGCGGGCCTCACCGGGGAGCTGTTTTTT
TRBD1 TRBJ1-1 TRBV15 - CATRTGGLNTEAFF TGTGCCACCAGAACAGGGGGTTTGAACACTGAAGCTTTCTTT
- TRBJ2-1 TRBV5-6 - CASSSHPAAYNEQFF TGTGCCAGCAGCTCGCACCCAGCGGCTTACAATGAGCAGTTCTTC
TRBD1 TRBJ2-3 TRBV5-1 - CASSLTQGARNTQYF TGCGCCAGCAGCTTGACACAGGGGGCAAGGAATACGCAGTATTTT
TRBD2 TRBJ2-1 TRBV7-2 - CASSFGSGSRNEQFF TGTGCCAGCAGCTTTGGTAGCGGGAGTAGGAATGAGCAGTTCTTC
- TRBJ2-1 TRBV3-1/TRBV3-2 - CASSWGVTTNEQFF TGTGCCAGCAGCTGGGGGGTGACCACAAATGAGCAGTTCTTC
- TRBJ1-1 TRBV18 few CASSPSAGVVTEAFF TGTGCCAGCTCACCATCGGCAGGGGTAGTCACTGAAGCTTTCTTT
TRBD1 TRBJ1-2 TRBV6-5 - CASSYPGQGNYGYTF TGTGCCAGCAGTTACCCTGGACAGGGAAACTATGGCTACACCTTC
TRBD2 TRBJ2-1 TRBV7-9 - CASSLARERAIRDEQFF TGTGCCAGCAGCTTAGCGCGGGAGAGGGCCATAAGGGATGAGCAGTTCTTC
TRBD1 TRBJ1-1 TRBV19 few CASSAGQGLDTEAFF TGTGCCAGTAGTGCAGGACAGGGGTTGGATACTGAAGCTTTCTTT
- TRBJ2-7 TRBV1 - CTSSHPDRGRALGREYF TGCACCAGCAGCCATCCAGACAGGGGGCGGGCCTTGGGTCGGGAGTACTTC